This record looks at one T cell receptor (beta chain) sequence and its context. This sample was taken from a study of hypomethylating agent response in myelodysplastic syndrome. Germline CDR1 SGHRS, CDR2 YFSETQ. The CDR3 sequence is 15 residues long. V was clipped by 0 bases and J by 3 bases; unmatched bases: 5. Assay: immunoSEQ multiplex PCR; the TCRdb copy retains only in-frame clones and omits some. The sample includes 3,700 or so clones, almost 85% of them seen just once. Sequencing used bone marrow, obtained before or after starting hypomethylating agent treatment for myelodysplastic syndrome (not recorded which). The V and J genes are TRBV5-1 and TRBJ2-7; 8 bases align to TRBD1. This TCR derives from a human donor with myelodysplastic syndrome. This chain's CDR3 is CASSLAQGAFYEQYF. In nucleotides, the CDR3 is TGCGCCAGCAGCTTGGCCCAGGGGGCCTTCTACGAGCAGTACTTC.